This T cell receptor beta chain came from a study of PD-1 blockade in classical Hodgkin lymphoma. Study results and caveats: Lower baseline TCR diversity marked trial partial responders and progressors.

The data were produced by immunoSEQ multiplex PCR, yet TCRdb's version contains in-frame clones alone and is incomplete. The sample comprises about 60,000 clones, around 94% of which are singletons, and around 8% rests with the top ten. About this clone: The target antigen is unknown.

Noted time point: cycle 4 day 1 (C4D1), after around six weeks of nivolumab. Patients all relapsed after autologous stem cell transplantation, and there was variation in brentuximab vedotin exposure. Best responses were complete response, partial response or progressive disease. CDR3 size: 15 residues. CDR1 SGHRS and CDR2 YFSETQ come from the germline V gene. Trimming cost V 2 bases and J 1 base; bases outside gene matches: 3. The chain employs TRBV5-1 and TRBJ2-1; 7 nucleotides match TRBD1. This receptor was obtained from a human donor with classical Hodgkin lymphoma. The material sequenced was peripheral blood mononuclear cells (PBMCs), taken before the fourth cycle of nivolumab. CDR3 coding DNA: TGCGCCAGCAGCTTCCGGGACAGTTCCTACAATGAGCAGTTCTTC. This sequence encodes CASSFRDSSYNEQFF.